This T cell receptor (beta chain) was recovered during a study of cytomegalovirus exposure and HLA in healthy donors. About the research overall: Both the roughly 120 validation repertoires and the 666 first-cohort repertoires used the same platform, as reported by a later analysis. Study findings and constraints: Within the 95 to 150 validation repertoires, first-cohort TCR clusters tended to co-occur, according to a later analysis.

Details on this clone: Antigen unknown.

Trimming took off 4 bases at V and 6 bases at J, with 16 bases between the two ends. Germline lookup yields CDR1 MNHEY and CDR2 SMNVEV (reference sequence). CDR3 length: 15 residues. Clones were read by immunoSEQ multiplex PCR, and TCRdb kept only the in-frame ones, dropping some. The sample holds 220,000 or so clones, over 65% seen once. The chain recombines TRBV27 with TRBJ2-1; possibly TRBD2 for D (7 bases). The sample consisted of PBMCs. The TCR originated in a woman under 30 in good health and CMV-seronegative. The CDR3 region is CASSSRRGGLNEQFF. CDR3 DNA: TGTGCCAGCAGTTCACGGAGGGGGGGCCTCAATGAGCAGTTCTTC.